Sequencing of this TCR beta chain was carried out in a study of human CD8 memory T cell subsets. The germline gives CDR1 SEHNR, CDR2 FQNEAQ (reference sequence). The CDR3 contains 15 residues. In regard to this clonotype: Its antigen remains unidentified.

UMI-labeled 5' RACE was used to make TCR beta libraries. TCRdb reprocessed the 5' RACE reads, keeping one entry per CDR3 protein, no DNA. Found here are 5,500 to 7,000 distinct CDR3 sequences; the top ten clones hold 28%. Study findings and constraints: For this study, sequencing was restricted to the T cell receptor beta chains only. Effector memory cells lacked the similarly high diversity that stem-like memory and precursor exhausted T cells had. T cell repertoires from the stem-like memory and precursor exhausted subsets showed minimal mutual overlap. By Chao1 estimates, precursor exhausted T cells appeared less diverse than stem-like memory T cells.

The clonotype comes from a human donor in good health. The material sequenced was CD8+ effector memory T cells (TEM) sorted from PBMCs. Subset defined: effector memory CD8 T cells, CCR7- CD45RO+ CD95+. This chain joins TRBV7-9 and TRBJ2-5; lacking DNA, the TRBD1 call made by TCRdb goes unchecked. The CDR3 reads CASSFFITGAETQYF.